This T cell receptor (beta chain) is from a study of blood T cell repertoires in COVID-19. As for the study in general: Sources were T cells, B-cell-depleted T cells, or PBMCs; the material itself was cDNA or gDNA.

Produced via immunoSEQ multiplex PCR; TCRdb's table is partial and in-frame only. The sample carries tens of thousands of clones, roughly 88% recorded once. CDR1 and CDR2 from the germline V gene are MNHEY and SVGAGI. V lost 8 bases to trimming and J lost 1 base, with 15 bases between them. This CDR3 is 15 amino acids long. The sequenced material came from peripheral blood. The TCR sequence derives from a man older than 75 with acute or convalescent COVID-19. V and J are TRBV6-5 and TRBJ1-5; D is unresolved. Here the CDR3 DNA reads TGTGCCAGCGCCGAGGACGGAGGGAGCAATCAGCCCCAGCATTTT. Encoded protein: CASAEDGGSNQPQHF.